This T cell receptor (beta chain) was recovered during a study of STAT5B mutations in CD4+ large granular lymphocyte leukemia. Study-wide points: Top patient clones used TRBV06 genes more often: 8/27 versus 2/35 in controls. Main leukemic clonotypes were patient-specific, but more than 20% appeared at low frequency elsewhere.

About this clone: Its specificity is not known.

TCRdb keeps only in-frame clones here, not all; method: immunoSEQ multiplex PCR. The sample carries about 46,000 clones, roughly 80% recorded once. Germline V gene sequence: CDR1 GTSNPN, CDR2 SVGIG (reference sequence). The CDR3 length is 13 residues. After removal of 5 bases from V and 2 bases from J, the junction contained 2 bases not matched to a gene. The sample taken for sequencing was CD4+ T cells from blood buffy coats. The sequence derives from a human donor in good health. The chain employs TRBV30 and TRBJ2-7; 11 nucleotides align to TRBD2. The CDR3 DNA reads TGTGCCTGGGGGACTAGCGGCGCCTACGAGCAGTACTTC. Translating it yields CAWGTSGAYEQYF.